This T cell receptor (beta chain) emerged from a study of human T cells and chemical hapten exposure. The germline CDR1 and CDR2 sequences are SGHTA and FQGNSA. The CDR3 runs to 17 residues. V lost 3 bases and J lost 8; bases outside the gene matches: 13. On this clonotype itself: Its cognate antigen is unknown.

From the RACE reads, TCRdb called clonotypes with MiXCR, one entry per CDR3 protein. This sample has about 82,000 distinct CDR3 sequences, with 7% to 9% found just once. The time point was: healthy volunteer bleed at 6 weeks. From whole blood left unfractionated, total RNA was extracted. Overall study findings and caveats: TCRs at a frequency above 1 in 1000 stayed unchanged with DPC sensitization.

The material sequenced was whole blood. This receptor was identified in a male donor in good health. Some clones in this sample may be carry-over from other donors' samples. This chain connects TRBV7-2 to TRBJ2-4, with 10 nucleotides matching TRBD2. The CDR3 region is CASSFKRGGRASDIQYF. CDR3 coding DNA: TGTGCCAGCAGCTTTAAGCGGGGGGGCCGGGCGTCGGACATTCAGTACTTC.